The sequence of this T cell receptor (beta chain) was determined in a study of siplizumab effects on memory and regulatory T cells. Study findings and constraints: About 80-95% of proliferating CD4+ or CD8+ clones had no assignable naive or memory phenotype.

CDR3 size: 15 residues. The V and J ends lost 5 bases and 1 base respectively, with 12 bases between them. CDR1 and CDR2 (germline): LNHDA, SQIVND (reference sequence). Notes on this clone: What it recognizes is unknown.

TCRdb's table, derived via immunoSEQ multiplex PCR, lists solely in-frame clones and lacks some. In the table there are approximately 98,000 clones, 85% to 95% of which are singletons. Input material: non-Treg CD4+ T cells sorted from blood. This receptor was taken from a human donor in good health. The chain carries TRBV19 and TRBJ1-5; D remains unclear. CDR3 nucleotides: TGTGCCAGTAGTCCAGGACTGGGGAGCAATCAGCCCCAGCATTTT. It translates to CASSPGLGSNQPQHF.